This T cell receptor (beta chain) was recovered during a study of blood T cell repertoires in COVID-19 (dated by TCRdb to 2018 to 2021). Regarding the research as a whole: Samples from collaborators originated in the United States, Italy and Spain and spanned both the acute and convalescent phases of COVID-19. The prospective study material was composed of cDNA or gDNA derived from T cells, B-cell-depleted T cells, or PBMCs. Deeply sampled blood TCRbeta repertoires from subjects exposed to, actively infected with, or recovered from COVID-19 were included in the dataset. The repertoires were released in a freely available public database meant as a resource for research on the immune response to SARS-CoV-2. Samples came from the ongoing ImmuneRACE study (first 160 participants) plus 1,254 subjects from 6 global collaborators. Sample metadata almost always included a de-identified subject ID, COVID-19 status, age in years and sex. Where available, HLA class I and class II types were obtained from metadata supplied by the sample provider rather than from assay-based typing.

Per the germline V gene, SNHLY is the CDR1 and FYNNEI is the CDR2. The CDR3 contains 17 residues, cysteine and phenylalanine counted. The DNA shown is the 51-base CDR3, in frame from base 1. V and J lose 0 bases and 4 bases, and a span of 18 bases separates them. TCRbeta CDR3 regions were amplified from genomic DNA by means of the immunoSEQ Assay, a bias-controlled multiplex PCR. The study's own analysis went as follows. The number of nucleated cells in each sample was estimated from the amplification of reference gene primers within the assay. To quantify the absolute abundance of each unique TCRbeta CDR3 rearrangement, sequence reads were collapsed and filtered. For each sample, productive Simpson clonality was calculated as the square root of Simpson's diversity index across productive rearrangements. In TCRdb, the immuneACCESS table is reduced to in-frame sequences with V and J assigned. These tables do not hold every clone; where another copy was compared, an unresolved V gene accounts for under half, and the others remain unexplained. V, J and clone size are taken as reported in that table, and D and trimming were inferred from the DNA itself. The sample data list roughly 170,000 clones, and around 74% of these were observed just once. 2.5% to 3.5% of the sample rests with the top ten.

The investigation overall reported the following: The quantity of clinical and demographic metadata differed by source and by participant and was supplied without curation.

A remark on this clone: Its cognate antigen has yet to be identified. No base quality information exists; no much larger clone differs at one position.

Collaborating institutions collected whole blood in K2EDTA tubes following their own protocols. For TCRbeta analysis, collaborator samples were shipped as frozen whole blood, as isolated PBMCs, or as DNA extracted from either sample type. The rearranged chain carries TRBV2 and TRBJ1-2, with no reliable assignment of the D segment. Sequencing input: peripheral blood. The clonotype comes from a woman aged 80 or over with acute or convalescent COVID-19. The nucleotides read TGTGCCAGCAGTGAAGCGCTTCGAGGTAGTCCCTTCTATGGCTACACCTTC. This gives the protein CASSEALRGSPFYGYTF.